This T cell receptor beta chain is drawn from a study of identifying expanded T cells in peripheral blood. Measured with immunoSEQ multiplex PCR; TCRdb has only the in-frame clones, and not every one. The data show around 85,000 clones, around nine tenths seen once. CDR3 length equals 13 residues. CDR1 and CDR2 (germline): SEHNR, FQNEAQ (reference sequence). Trimming at V came to 5 bases and at J to 6 bases, leaving 3 bases not matched to a gene. No infections or other immune events were documented during collection. J is TRBJ2-1 and V is TRBV7-9; 8 nucleotides match TRBD2. The sequencing sample was made of blood. This clonotype originated in a person between 18 and 69 years old in good health. For the CDR3, the DNA is TGTGCCAGCAGCCCGGGGACTAGCAATGAGCAGTTCTTC. It is translated as CASSPGTSNEQFF. Drawing the rest from reference TRBV7-9 and TRBJ2-1, the complete variable domain is DTGVSQNPRHKITKRGQNVTFRCDPISEHNRLYWYRQTLGQGPEFLTYFQNEAQLEKSRLLSDRFSAERPKGSFSTLEIQRTEQGDSAMYLCASSPGTSNEQFFGPGTRLTVL.